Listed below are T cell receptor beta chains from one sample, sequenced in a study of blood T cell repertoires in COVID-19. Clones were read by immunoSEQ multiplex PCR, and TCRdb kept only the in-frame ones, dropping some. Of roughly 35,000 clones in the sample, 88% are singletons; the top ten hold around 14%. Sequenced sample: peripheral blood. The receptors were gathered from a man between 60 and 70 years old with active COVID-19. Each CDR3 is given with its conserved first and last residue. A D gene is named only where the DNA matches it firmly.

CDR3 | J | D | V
CASVPSTSSVNEQYF | TRBJ2-7 | TRBD2 | TRBV7-2
CASSVGYSGNTIYF | TRBJ1-3 | - | TRBV19
CASSYSTASSPLHF | TRBJ1-6 | - | TRBV6-5
CAWTPIGDRLENTEAFF | TRBJ1-1 | - | TRBV30
CASARDSPARNTEAFF | TRBJ1-1 | - | TRBV27
CASSLTWLAMTGELFF | TRBJ2-2 | - | TRBV11-2
CSASSGQLAGGGEQYF | TRBJ2-7 | TRBD2 | TRBV20-1
CASREQGTGELFF | TRBJ2-2 | - | TRBV2
CASSQAAWGAYEQYF | TRBJ2-7 | - | TRBV4-2
CASSKDRDTSPRHGVYEQYF | TRBJ2-7 | - | TRBV21-1